This T cell receptor beta chain is from a study of post-analysis software for immune sequencing data. General study points: Higher frequency in patients than in controls was seen for about five TRBV segments, with TRBV5-6, TRBV5-1 and TRBV20-1 among them. Same-batch samples co-clustered strongly by F measure.

The V gene's germline CDR1 is SGHRS and CDR2 YFSETQ. The CDR3 contains 14 residues. Trimming pared 4 bases from V and 0 bases from J, leaving 7 bases between. The library was made from cDNA and included unique molecular identifiers. Roughly 0.5 million cDNA molecules were obtained from roughly 0.93 to 9.6 million T cells. One entry per CDR3 protein results from TCRdb running MiXCR on the PCR reads. The sample includes 500,000 to 600,000 distinct CDR3 sequences, around 47% seen only once; the top ten take around 1.7%. To note about this clonotype: What it binds is not known.

The TCR sequence derives from a girl between 10 and 17 years old with multiple sclerosis. The J gene is TRBJ2-2, the V gene TRBV5-1, with D unclear. Specimen: blood. Here the CDR3 reads CASSNGPNTGELFF. In DNA form, the CDR3 reads TGCGCCAGCAGCAACGGGCCGAACACCGGGGAGCTGTTTTTT.